This T cell receptor beta chain was captured by sequencing in a study of blood T cell repertoires in COVID-19. Authors' processing steps: Nucleated cell counts were estimated from reference gene primer amplification. Assay: immunoSEQ multiplex PCR; the TCRdb copy retains only in-frame clones and omits some. The D gene and trimming were derived from the DNA, and the V and J assignments and clone size from that table. The sample consists of about 200,000 clones, 85% to 90% of them appearing once. The V gene lost 0 bases and the J gene lost 7 bases, with 15 bases spanning the gap. Germline V gene sequence: CDR1 GTSNPN, CDR2 SVGIG (reference sequence). This CDR3 contains 14 residues.

The material sequenced was peripheral blood. The rearrangement uses TRBV30 and TRBJ1-2; D not certain. This clonotype originated in a woman aged 50 to 60 with acute or convalescent COVID-19. CDR3 nucleotide sequence: TGTGCCTGGAGTGTTGGGAGCCCTAAGGGTGGCTACACCTTC. As protein: CAWSVGSPKGGYTF.